These 9 T cell receptor beta chains came from one sample sequenced in a study of regulatory T cells in long-lasting Graves disease. For TCR beta, libraries came from iRepertoire HTBI primers and Arm-PCR of CDR3 regions. Each CDR3 protein is one row after TCRdb ran MiXCR on the multiplex PCR reads. Found here are 360,000 or so distinct CDR3 sequences, over 15% of them singletons; the top ten hold 25% to 30%. Specified time point: newly diagnosed GD, antithyroid drugs for less than 3 months. Construction of the TCR library relied on RNA isolated from PBMCs. These same records also appear under a second study, on T cells in Graves' hyperthyroidism and ophthalmopathy.

Material: peripheral blood mononuclear cells (PBMCs), obtained at new diagnosis, from a patient treated with antithyroid drugs. The receptors were sampled from a man aged 35 to 55 with Graves disease.

The table lists this clonotype with a few counts. The rearrangement joins TRBV2 to TRBJ1-2; possibly TRBD1 for D (5 bases). V gave up 4 bases and J gave up 4 bases, with 13 bases separating them. The CDR3 is 14 amino acids. Germline values: CDR1 SNHLY, CDR2 FYNNEI. The CDR3 region is CASSGSGARYGYTF. CDR3 sequence (DNA): TGTGCCAGCAGTGGTTCCGGGGCTCGCTATGGCTACACCTTC.

With respect to this clonotype: Its ends do not fully match the called genes, so a read error is possible. The rearrangement links TRBV29-1 to TRBJ2-5; TRBD2 matches 8 bases. Looked up from germline, CDR1 is SQVTM and CDR2 is ANQGSEA. This CDR3 comprises 12 residues. The DNA of the CDR3 is TGCAGCGTAGAAGGGACTAGTGGCACCCAGTACTTC. It codes for CSVEGTSGTQYF. The entire variable domain, with the rest obtained from reference TRBV29-1 and TRBJ2-5, is as follows: SAVISQKPSRDICQRGTSLTIQCQVDSQVTMMFWYRQQPGQSLTLIATANQGSEATYESGFVIDKFPISRPNLTFSTLTVSNMSPEDSSIYLCSVEGTSGTQYFGPGTRLLVL.

There are many counts of this clonotype. The CDR3 DNA reads TGTGCCACCAGTGATTTTGGGACTAGCGGGTCCTACGAGCAGTACTTC. This encodes CATSDFGTSGSYEQYF. V usage is TRBV24-1 and J usage is TRBJ2-7, with TRBD2 matching over 12 bases. From germline, CDR1 is KGHDR and CDR2 SFDVKD. The CDR3 is 16 residues long. The V and J ends lost 1 base and 1 base, in that order; junction bases with no gene match: 1.

This clonotype showed up many times. The genes are TRBV30 and TRBJ1-6; unclear D gene. Per germline, CDR1 GTSNPN and CDR2 SVGIG (reference sequence). Trimming pared 5 bases from V and 3 bases from J, leaving 8 bases between. This CDR3 has 13 amino acids. CDR3 nucleotide sequence: TGTGCCTGGGGACCGCTCTATAATTCACCCCTCCACTTT. Amino acids: CAWGPLYNSPLHF. Full variable domain (missing parts from reference TRBV30 and TRBJ1-6): SQTIHQWPATLVQPVGSPLSLECTVEGTSNPNLYWYRQAAGRGLQLLFYSVGIGQISSEVPQNLSASRPQDRQFILSSKKLLLSDSGFYLCAWGPLYNSPLHFGNGTRLTVT.

This clonotype was recorded a few times. This chain joins TRBV6-4 and TRBJ2-2; D gene ambiguous. CDR1 is MRHNA and CDR2 is SNTAGT in the germline V gene. This CDR3 comprises 13 residues. V shed 6 bases and J shed 6 bases, with 11 bases lying between them. The chain's CDR3 is CASSQLLAGELFF. CDR3 coding DNA: TGTGCCAGCAGCCAACTACTCGCCGGGGAGCTGTTTTTT.

This clonotype has a count of ten or more. V usage is TRBV7-8 and J usage is TRBJ2-1, with a tentative D call TRBD1 (6 bases). V dropped 5 bases and J dropped 4 bases, with 9 bases sitting between them. The CDR3 is 13 residues long. Germline V gene data show CDR1 as SGHVS and CDR2 as FQNEAQ. This CDR3 reads CASSPTGYNEQFF. The DNA for the CDR3 is TGTGCCAGCAGCCCGACAGGATACAATGAGCAGTTCTTC. The variable domain in full, with the rest retrieved from reference TRBV7-8 and TRBJ2-1, is GAGVSQSPRYKVAKRGQDVALRCDPISGHVSLFWYQQALGQGPEFLTYFQNEAQLDKSGLPSDRFFAERPEGSVSTLKIQRTQQEDSAVYLCASSPTGYNEQFFGPGTRLTVL.

The CDR3 bases are TGTGCCACCAGCATAACCCCAGGGAAACACAATGAGCAGTTCTTC. It is translated as CATSITPGKHNEQFF. This chain joins TRBV15 and TRBJ2-1, with D perhaps matching TRBD1 (5 bases). The CDR3 has 15 residues. Looked up from germline, CDR1 is LNHNV and CDR2 is YYDKDF (reference sequence). Trimming took off 4 bases at V and 5 bases at J, with 15 bases between the two ends.

Worth noting for this clonotype: A far more abundant clone sits one base away, making this likely a read error. The chain has TRBV9 and TRBJ2-3; D may be TRBD2 (5 bases). The CDR3 loop spans 17 amino acids. V lost 4 bases, J lost 5 bases, and 23 bases lay in between. Looked up from germline, CDR1 is SGDLS and CDR2 is YYNGEE. This CDR3 reads CASSQGRGFRWGDTQYF. In DNA, the CDR3 is TGTGCCAGCAGCCAAGGTCGCGGGTTTCGGTGGGGAGATACGCAGTATTTT.

There are many counts of this clonotype. The chain joins TRBV2 to TRBJ1-4; possible D gene TRBD1, 6 bases. The germline V gene has CDR1 SNHLY and CDR2 FYNNEI. The CDR3 is 13 amino acids. V gave up 3 bases and J gave up 7 bases, with 9 bases separating them. The CDR3 is CASSDMGAEKLFF. CDR3 in DNA: TGTGCCAGCAGTGACATGGGGGCTGAAAAACTGTTTTTT.